This T cell receptor (beta chain) comes out of a study of blood T cell repertoires in COVID-19. About the research overall: The United States, Italy and Spain were the sources of the acute and convalescent COVID-19 samples. In each case, the material was cDNA or gDNA derived from T cells, B-cell-depleted T cells, or PBMCs.

Recovered status applied to Cohort 3 donors who had two consecutive negative PCRs. It also applied to those with clearance or with symptom resolution. Original methodology: Nucleated cell counts were estimated from reference gene primer amplification. TCRdb keeps only in-frame clones here, not all; method: immunoSEQ multiplex PCR. The DNA gave D and trimming, while V, J and clone size come from that table. The table includes about 160,000 clones, about 86% detected once. J gave up 4 bases and V 3 bases, and 12 bases lay outside the gene matches. The CDR3 has 18 amino acids. In germline, CDR1 is LNHDA, CDR2 SQIVND (reference sequence).

Sequenced material: PBMCs or T cells enriched from blood (not recorded which). This clonotype originated in a man in his fifties who had recovered from COVID-19. This chain joins TRBV19 and TRBJ1-5; 10 nucleotides align to TRBD1. The CDR3 loop is CASSIGVFRDRGNQPQHF. The DNA for the CDR3 is TGTGCCAGTAGTATTGGGGTTTTTCGGGACAGGGGAAATCAGCCCCAGCATTTT.